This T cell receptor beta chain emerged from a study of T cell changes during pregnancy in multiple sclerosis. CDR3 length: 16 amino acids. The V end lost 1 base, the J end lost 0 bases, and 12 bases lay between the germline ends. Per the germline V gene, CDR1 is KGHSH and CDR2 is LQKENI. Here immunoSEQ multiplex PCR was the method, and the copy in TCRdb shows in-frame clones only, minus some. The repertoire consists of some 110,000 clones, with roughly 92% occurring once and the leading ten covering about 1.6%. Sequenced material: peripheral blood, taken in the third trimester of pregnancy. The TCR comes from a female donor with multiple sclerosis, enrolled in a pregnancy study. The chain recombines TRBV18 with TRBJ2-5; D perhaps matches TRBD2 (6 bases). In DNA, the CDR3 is TGTGCCAGCTCACCACTGGGTGGAGGGAACCAAGAGACCCAGTACTTC. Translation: CASSPLGGGNQETQYF. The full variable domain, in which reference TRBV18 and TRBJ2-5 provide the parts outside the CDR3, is NAGVMQNPRHLVRRRGQEARLRCSPMKGHSHVYWYRQLPEEGLKFMVYLQKENIIDESGMPKERFSAEFPKEGPSILRIQQVVRGDSAAYFCASSPLGGGNQETQYFGPGTRLLVL.